The source of this T cell receptor (beta chain) is a study of T cell responses to AZD1222 COVID-19 vaccine. V lost 1 base, J lost 4 bases, and 5 bases stayed unmatched. Germline CDR1 reads LGHNA; CDR2 reads YNFKEQ. CDR3 length: 15 residues. Profiling relied on immunoSEQ multiplex PCR, and the TCRdb table lists in-frame clones only, not all of them. This sample yields 85,000 to 90,000 clones, of which roughly 90% are seen a single time; around 3% belongs to the top ten. Sequencing used peripheral blood, obtained on day 0 of AZD1222 vaccination. This TCR was sampled from an adult in good health. The genes are TRBV4-2 and TRBJ2-7, with TRBD2 identical over 9 bases. The CDR3 loop is CASSQALTSGYEQYF. The CDR3 DNA follows: TGTGCCAGCAGCCAAGCCCTGACTAGCGGATACGAGCAGTACTTC.